The clone carrying this T cell receptor beta chain was detected only a few times. These data belong to a study of glioma-infiltrating T cells. V was cut by 5 bases and J by 5 bases, with 10 bases left in between. The germline V gene encodes CDR1 KGHSH and CDR2 LQKENI. The CDR3 covers 13 residues. TCR alpha and beta CDR3 regions were amplified from RNA using iRepertoire nested multiplex PCR. For one-step reverse transcription and amplification, about 85-400 ng of tissue mRNA or PBMC total RNA was used. TCRdb re-analysed the multiplex PCR reads in MiXCR, keeping a single row per CDR3 protein. The data contain 100,000 to 150,000 distinct CDR3 sequences, around 25% of them singletons.

Sequencing was performed on glioma tissue, nonneoplastic brain tissue, or PBMCs (not recorded which). The origin of this receptor is a human donor with low-grade glioma or glioblastoma, undergoing nonglioma brain surgery, or in good health (not recorded which). V gene TRBV18 combines with J gene TRBJ2-1, with D uncertain. The CDR3 nucleotides read TGTGCCAGCTCAGAACGGAGAAACAATGAGCAGTTCTTC. This encodes CASSERRNNEQFF.